This section outlines one T cell receptor beta chain sequence together with its context. Repertoires were generated with immunoSEQ multiplex PCR, while TCRdb's copy carries only in-frame clones and drops some. The sample has around 250,000 clones, 85% to 90% seen once. The data originate from a study of blood T cell repertoires in COVID-19. The TCR sequence derives from a man aged 60 to 69 with acute or convalescent COVID-19. Sequencing was done on a sample of peripheral blood.

The CDR3 spells CASSQAGGEQYF. The CDR3 DNA follows: TGTGCCAGCAGCCAAGCAGGGGGCGAGCAGTACTTC. The rearrangement links TRBV3-1 (or the pseudogene TRBV3-2) to TRBJ2-7; 7 bases line up with TRBD1. Germline lookup yields CDR1 LGHDT and CDR2 YNNKEL (reference sequence). After removal of 1 base from V and 6 bases from J, the junction contained 0 bases not matched to a gene. This CDR3 comprises 12 residues.